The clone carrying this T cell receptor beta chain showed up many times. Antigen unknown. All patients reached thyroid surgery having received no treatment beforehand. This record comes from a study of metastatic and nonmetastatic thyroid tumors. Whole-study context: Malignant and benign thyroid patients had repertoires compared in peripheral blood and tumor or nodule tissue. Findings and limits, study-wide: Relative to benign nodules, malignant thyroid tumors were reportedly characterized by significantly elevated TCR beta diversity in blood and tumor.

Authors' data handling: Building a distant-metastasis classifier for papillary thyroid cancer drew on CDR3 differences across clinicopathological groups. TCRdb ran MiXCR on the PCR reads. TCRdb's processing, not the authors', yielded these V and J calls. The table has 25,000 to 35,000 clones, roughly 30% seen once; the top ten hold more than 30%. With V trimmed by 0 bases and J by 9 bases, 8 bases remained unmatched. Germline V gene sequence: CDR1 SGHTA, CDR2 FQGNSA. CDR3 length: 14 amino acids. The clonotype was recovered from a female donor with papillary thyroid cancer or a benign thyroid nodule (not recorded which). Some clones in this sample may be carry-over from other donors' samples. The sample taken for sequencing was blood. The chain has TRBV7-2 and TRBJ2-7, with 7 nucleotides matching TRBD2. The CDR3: CASSLAPAGSAQYF. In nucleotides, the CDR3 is TGTGCCAGCAGCTTAGCTCCAGCGGGGTCTGCGCAGTACTTC.